This T cell receptor (beta chain) appears in the sequencing data of a study of blood T cell repertoires in COVID-19. The CDR3 totals 13 residues. Germline CDR1 reads SGHNT; CDR2 reads YENEEA. Produced via immunoSEQ multiplex PCR; TCRdb's table is partial and in-frame only. The table has roughly 59,000 clones, roughly 81% seen once. This clone turned up a few times. At one end the junction does not follow the germline gene, possibly because of a read error. The receptor comes from a man aged 80 or over with acute or convalescent COVID-19. The gene calls are TRBV11-3 and TRBJ1-1; no firm D call. Material for sequencing was peripheral blood. CDR3 sequence: CASRLGEAGEAFF. CDR3 in DNA: TGTGCCAGCAGGTTAGGAGAGGCCGGCGAAGCTTTCTTT. Complete variable domain (other parts from reference TRBV11-3 and TRBJ1-1): EAGVVQSPRYKIIEKKQPVAFWCNPISGHNTLYWYLQNLGQGPELLIRYENEEAVDDSQLPKDRFSAERLKGVDSTLKIQPAELGDSAVYLCASRLGEAGEAFFGQGTRLTVV.